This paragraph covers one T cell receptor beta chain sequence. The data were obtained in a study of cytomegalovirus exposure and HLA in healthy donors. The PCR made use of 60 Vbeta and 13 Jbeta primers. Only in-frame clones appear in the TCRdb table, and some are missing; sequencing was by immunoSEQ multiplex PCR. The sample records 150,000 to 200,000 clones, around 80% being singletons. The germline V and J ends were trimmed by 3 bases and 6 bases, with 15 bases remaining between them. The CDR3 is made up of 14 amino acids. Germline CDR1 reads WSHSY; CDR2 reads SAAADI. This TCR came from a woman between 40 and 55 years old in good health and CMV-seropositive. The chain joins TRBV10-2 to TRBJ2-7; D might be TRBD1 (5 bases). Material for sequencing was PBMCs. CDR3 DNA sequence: TGCGCCAGCAGTGATTGGGCAGGGCTCTTCGAGCAGTACTTC. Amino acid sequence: CASSDWAGLFEQYF.